The text below deals with one T cell receptor beta chain. Its antigen is still unknown. The data are from a study of T cells after yellow fever vaccination. Study information: Researchers used SMART-Seq v4 Ultra Low Input to prepare fractions that had low cell numbers.

CDR1 is SGHRS, CDR2 YFSETQ, per germline. V lost 1 base to trimming and J lost 4 bases; unmatched junction nucleotides: 4. The CDR3 is made up of 15 amino acids. Whole-study results and caveats: Detected again after the booster were most primary-vaccination clones, at 95% to 98% CD4 and about 90% CD8.

In making TCR cDNA, 5'RACE template switching added a universal primer site and UMIs to it. MiXCR was run by TCRdb on the 5' RACE reads, yielding one entry per CDR3 protein. Among roughly 310,000 distinct CDR3 sequences, roughly 8.7% were seen once, and the ten largest hold 18%. The material was PBMCs, obtained on the day of the first yellow fever vaccination. The chain is built from TRBV5-1 and TRBJ2-2; 7 bases agree with TRBD1. The sequence came from a man aged 18 to 30 who received the YFV17D yellow fever vaccine. The CDR3 DNA reads as TGCGCCAGCAGCTTGAGGACAGGAGCCACCGGGGAGCTGTTTTTT. Amino acids: CASSLRTGATGELFF.